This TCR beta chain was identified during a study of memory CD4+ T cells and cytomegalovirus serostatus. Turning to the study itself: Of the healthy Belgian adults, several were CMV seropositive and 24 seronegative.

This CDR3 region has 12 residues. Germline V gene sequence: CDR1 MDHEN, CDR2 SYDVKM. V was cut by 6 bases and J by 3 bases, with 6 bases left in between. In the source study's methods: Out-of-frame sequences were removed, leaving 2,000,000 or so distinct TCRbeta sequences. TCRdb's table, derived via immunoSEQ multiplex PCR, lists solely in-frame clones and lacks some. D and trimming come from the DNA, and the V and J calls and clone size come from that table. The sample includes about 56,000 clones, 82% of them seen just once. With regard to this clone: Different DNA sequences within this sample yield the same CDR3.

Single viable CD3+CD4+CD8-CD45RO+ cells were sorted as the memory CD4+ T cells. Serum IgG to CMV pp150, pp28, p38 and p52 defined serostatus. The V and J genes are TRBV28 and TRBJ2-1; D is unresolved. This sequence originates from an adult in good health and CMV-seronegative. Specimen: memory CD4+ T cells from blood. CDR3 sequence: CASRPDYNEQFF. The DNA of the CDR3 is TGTGCCAGCAGACCGGACTACAATGAGCAGTTCTTC.